This TCR beta chain was identified in a study of early T cells in non-severe SARS-CoV-2 infection. The germline gives CDR1 SGHTA, CDR2 FQGNSA. Trimming stripped 5 bases from V and 5 bases from J, with 10 bases between. The CDR3 consists of 13 residues. Unique molecular identifiers (one per individual cDNA molecule) were attached. TCRdb passed the 5' RACE reads through MiXCR, listing each CDR3 protein once. Seen here are roughly 100,000 distinct CDR3 sequences, less than 15% observed once, and the top ten hold over 5%. This chain connects TRBV7-2 to TRBJ2-1, with a possible D match to TRBD2 (6 bases). The clonotype originates from an adult who was a healthcare worker with PCR-confirmed SARS-CoV-2 infection or an uninfected control (not recorded which). The sequenced sample consisted of whole blood. CDR3 coding DNA: TGTGCCAGCAGCACTCGACTAGACAATGAGCAGTTCTTC. Its protein product is CASSTRLDNEQFF.